Sequencing of this TCR beta chain was carried out in a study of response to subunit inactivated influenza vaccine. Points from the study as a whole: With each seasonal influenza vaccination, the authors suggested, few new T cells are recruited.

Using its own MiXCR run on the RT-PCR reads, TCRdb lists one record per CDR3 protein. The top ten clones hold roughly a tenth of a sample with around 580,000 distinct CDR3 sequences, approximately 12% of them seen once. Of note for this clonotype: Its antigen is unidentified.

This CDR3 is 17 amino acids long. Germline V gene data show CDR1 as SQVTM and CDR2 as ANQGSEA. Germline trimming cut 2 bases from V and 5 bases from J; bases unmatched to any gene: 15. The sequenced sample was PBMCs from blood, obtained on the day of vaccination. The sequence was collected from a man over 45 who received an inactivated influenza vaccine. V usage is TRBV29-1 and J usage is TRBJ2-3; TRBD2 matches at 8 bases. The CDR3 loop is CSVELAPLAGYEDTQYF. CDR3 nucleotide sequence: TGCAGCGTTGAACTTGCCCCGCTAGCGGGCTACGAAGATACGCAGTATTTT.